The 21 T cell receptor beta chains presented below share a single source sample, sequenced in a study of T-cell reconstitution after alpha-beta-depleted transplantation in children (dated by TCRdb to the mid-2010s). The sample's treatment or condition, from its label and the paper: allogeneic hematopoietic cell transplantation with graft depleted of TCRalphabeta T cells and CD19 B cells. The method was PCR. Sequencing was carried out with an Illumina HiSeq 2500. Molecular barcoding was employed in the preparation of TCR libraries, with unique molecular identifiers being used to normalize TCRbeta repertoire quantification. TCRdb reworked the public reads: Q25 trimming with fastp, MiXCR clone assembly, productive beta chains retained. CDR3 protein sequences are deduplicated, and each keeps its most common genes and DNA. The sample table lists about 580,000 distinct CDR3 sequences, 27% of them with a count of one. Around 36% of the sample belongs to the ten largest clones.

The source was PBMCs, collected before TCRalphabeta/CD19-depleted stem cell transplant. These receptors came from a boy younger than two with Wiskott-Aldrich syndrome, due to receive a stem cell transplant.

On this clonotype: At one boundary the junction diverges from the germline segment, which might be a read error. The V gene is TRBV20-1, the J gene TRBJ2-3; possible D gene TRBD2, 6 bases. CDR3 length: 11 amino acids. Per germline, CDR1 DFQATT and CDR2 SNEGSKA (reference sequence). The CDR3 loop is CSARGGDTQFF. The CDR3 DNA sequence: TGCAGTGCTAGGGGGGGAGATACGCAGTTTTTT.

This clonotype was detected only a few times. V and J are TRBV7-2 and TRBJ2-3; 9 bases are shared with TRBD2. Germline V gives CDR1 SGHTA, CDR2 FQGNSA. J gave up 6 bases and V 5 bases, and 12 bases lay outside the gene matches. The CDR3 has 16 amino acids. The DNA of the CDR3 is TGTGCCAGCAGCGCCGGGACTAGCAGGGTTTCCGATACGCAGTATTTT. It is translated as CASSAGTSRVSDTQYF.

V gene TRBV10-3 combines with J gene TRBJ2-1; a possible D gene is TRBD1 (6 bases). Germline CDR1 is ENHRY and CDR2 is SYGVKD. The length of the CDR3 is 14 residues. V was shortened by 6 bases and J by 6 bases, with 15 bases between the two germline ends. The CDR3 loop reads CAIRADKQGNEQFF. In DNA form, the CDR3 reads TGTGCCATCAGAGCGGATAAACAGGGCAATGAGCAGTTCTTC.

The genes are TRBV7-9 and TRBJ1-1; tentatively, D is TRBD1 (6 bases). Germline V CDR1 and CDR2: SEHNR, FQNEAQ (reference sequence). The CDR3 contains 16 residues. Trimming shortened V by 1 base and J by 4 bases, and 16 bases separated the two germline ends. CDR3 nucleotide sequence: TGTGCCAGCAGCTTAGGGTCCGGGGGGCTAGGCACTGAAGCTTTCTTT. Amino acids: CASSLGSGGLGTEAFF.

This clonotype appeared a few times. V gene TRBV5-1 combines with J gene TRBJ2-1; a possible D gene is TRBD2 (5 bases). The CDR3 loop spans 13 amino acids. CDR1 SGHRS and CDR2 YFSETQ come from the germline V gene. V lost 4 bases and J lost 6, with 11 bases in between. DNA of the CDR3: TGCGCCAGCAGCATACTAGAGGGCAATGAGCAGTTCTTC. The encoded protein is CASSILEGNEQFF.

The CDR3 region has the DNA TGCGCCAGCAGCTCAAGTTCGGTGACGGCCGGAGGAAACATTCAGTACTTC. As protein: CASSSSSVTAGGNIQYF. V is TRBV5-1 and J is TRBJ2-4; tentative D call: TRBD2 (5 bases). CDR1 SGHRS and CDR2 YFSETQ come from the germline V gene. Trimming removed 3 bases from V and 6 bases from J, with 22 bases in between. The CDR3 is 17 amino acids.

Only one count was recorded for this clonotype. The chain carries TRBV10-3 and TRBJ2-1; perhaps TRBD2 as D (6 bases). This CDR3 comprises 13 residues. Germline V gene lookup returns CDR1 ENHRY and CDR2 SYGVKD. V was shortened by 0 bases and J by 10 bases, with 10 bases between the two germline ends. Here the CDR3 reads CAISESAAGEQFF. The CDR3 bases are TGTGCCATCAGTGAGTCGGCGGCGGGAGAGCAGTTCTTC.

The CDR3 is CASSYAGVSTDTQYF. CDR3 nucleotide sequence: TGTGCCAGCAGTTATGCAGGGGTCAGCACAGATACGCAGTATTTT. The J gene is TRBJ2-3, the V gene TRBV6-5; D is possibly TRBD1 (6 bases). The germline V and J ends were trimmed by 3 bases and 0 bases, with 10 bases remaining between them. The germline gives CDR1 MNHEY, CDR2 SVGAGI. The CDR3 covers 15 residues.

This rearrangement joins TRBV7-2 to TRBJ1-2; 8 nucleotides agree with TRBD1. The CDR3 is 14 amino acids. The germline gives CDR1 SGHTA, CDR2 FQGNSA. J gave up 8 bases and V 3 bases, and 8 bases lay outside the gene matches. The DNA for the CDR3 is TGTGCCAGCAGCTTTAACGGACAGGGCAGCGGCTACACCTTC. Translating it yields CASSFNGQGSGYTF. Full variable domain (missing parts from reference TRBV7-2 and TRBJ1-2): GAGVSQSPSNKVTEKGKDVELRCDPISGHTALYWYRQSLGQGLEFLIYFQGNSAPDKSGLPSDRFSAERTGGSVSTLTIQRTQQEDSAVYLCASSFNGQGSGYTFGSGTRLTVV.

In DNA, the CDR3 is TGCAGTGCTCGGTTACGGGCCCGGAAGAACACCGGGGAGCTGTTTTTT. This gives the protein CSARLRARKNTGELFF. V usage is TRBV20-1 and J usage is TRBJ2-2; D unclear. V lost 5 bases, J lost 1 base, and 17 bases lay in between. Germline values: CDR1 DFQATT, CDR2 SNEGSKA (reference sequence). The CDR3 runs 16 residues.

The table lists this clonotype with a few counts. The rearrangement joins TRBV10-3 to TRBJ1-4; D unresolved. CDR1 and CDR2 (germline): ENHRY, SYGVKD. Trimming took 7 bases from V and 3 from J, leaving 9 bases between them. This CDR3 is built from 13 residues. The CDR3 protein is CAITRAPNEKLFF. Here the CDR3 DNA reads TGTGCCATCACGCGGGCGCCTAATGAAAAACTGTTTTTT.

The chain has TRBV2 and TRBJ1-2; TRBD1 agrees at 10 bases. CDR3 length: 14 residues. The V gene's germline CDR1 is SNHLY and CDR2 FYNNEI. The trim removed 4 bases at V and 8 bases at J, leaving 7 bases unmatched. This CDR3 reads CASSVHGTGDGYTF. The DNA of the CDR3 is TGTGCCAGCAGTGTTCATGGGACAGGGGACGGCTACACCTTC.

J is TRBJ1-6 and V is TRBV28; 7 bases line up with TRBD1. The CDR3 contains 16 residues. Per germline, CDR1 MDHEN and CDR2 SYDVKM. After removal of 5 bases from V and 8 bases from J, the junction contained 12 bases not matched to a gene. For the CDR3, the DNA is TGTGCCAGCAGTCCACGACAGGGAGGTACCGATTCACCCCTCCACTTT. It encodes CASSPRQGGTDSPLHF.

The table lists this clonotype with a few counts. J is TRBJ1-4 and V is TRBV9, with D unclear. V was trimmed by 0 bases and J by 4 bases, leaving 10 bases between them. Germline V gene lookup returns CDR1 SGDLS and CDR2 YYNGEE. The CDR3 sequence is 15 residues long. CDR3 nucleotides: TGTGCCAGCAGCGTAGATCGAGGATTTAATGAAAAACTGTTTTTT. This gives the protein CASSVDRGFNEKLFF.

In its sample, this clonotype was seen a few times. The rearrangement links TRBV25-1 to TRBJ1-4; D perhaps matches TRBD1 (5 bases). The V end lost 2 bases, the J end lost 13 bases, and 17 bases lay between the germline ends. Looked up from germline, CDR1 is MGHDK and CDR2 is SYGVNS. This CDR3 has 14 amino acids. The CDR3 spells CASSEPEGRRRLFF. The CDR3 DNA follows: TGTGCCAGCAGTGAACCGGAGGGGCGGAGAAGACTGTTTTTT.

Written as DNA, the CDR3 is TGCGCCAGCAGCTTGGGGGGAGCGAACAACAATGAGCAGTTCTTC. Its translation: CASSLGGANNNEQFF. The chain uses TRBV5-1 and TRBJ2-1; perhaps TRBD2 as D (5 bases). Trimming stripped 0 bases from V and 5 bases from J, with 12 bases between. This CDR3 has 15 amino acids. Germline values: CDR1 SGHRS, CDR2 YFSETQ.

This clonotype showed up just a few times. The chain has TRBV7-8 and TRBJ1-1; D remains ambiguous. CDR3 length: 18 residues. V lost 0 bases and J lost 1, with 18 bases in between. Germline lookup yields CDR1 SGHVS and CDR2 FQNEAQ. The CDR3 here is CASSLAFGPPEGNTEAFF. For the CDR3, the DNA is TGTGCCAGCAGCTTAGCGTTCGGGCCACCCGAGGGGAACACTGAAGCTTTCTTT.

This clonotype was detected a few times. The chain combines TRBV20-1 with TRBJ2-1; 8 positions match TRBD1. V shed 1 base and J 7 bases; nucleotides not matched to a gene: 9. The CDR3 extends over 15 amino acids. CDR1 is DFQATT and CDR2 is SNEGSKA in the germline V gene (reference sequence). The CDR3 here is CSARGLGQGSNEQFF. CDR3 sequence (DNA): TGCAGTGCTAGAGGACTCGGACAGGGTAGTAATGAGCAGTTCTTC.

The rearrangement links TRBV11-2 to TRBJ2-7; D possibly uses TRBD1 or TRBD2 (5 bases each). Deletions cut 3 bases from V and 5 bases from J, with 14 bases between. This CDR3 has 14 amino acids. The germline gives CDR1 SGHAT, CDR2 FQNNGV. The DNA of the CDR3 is TGTGCCAGCAGCTTCCGGGACGGATCCCACGAGCAGTACTTC. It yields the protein CASSFRDGSHEQYF.

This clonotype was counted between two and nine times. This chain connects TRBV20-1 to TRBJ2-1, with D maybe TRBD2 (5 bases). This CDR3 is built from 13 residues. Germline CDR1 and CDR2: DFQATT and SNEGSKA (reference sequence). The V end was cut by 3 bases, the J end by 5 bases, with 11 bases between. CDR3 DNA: TGCAGTGCTAGCGGGAACCTTCACAATGAGCAGTTCTTC. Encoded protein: CSASGNLHNEQFF.

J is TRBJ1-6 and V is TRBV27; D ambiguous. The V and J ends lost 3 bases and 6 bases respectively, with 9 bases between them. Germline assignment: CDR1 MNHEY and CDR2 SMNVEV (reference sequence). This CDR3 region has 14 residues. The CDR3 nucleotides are TGTGCCAGCAGTTTTGGGTCGGGTAATTCACCCCTCCACTTT. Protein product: CASSFGSGNSPLHF.